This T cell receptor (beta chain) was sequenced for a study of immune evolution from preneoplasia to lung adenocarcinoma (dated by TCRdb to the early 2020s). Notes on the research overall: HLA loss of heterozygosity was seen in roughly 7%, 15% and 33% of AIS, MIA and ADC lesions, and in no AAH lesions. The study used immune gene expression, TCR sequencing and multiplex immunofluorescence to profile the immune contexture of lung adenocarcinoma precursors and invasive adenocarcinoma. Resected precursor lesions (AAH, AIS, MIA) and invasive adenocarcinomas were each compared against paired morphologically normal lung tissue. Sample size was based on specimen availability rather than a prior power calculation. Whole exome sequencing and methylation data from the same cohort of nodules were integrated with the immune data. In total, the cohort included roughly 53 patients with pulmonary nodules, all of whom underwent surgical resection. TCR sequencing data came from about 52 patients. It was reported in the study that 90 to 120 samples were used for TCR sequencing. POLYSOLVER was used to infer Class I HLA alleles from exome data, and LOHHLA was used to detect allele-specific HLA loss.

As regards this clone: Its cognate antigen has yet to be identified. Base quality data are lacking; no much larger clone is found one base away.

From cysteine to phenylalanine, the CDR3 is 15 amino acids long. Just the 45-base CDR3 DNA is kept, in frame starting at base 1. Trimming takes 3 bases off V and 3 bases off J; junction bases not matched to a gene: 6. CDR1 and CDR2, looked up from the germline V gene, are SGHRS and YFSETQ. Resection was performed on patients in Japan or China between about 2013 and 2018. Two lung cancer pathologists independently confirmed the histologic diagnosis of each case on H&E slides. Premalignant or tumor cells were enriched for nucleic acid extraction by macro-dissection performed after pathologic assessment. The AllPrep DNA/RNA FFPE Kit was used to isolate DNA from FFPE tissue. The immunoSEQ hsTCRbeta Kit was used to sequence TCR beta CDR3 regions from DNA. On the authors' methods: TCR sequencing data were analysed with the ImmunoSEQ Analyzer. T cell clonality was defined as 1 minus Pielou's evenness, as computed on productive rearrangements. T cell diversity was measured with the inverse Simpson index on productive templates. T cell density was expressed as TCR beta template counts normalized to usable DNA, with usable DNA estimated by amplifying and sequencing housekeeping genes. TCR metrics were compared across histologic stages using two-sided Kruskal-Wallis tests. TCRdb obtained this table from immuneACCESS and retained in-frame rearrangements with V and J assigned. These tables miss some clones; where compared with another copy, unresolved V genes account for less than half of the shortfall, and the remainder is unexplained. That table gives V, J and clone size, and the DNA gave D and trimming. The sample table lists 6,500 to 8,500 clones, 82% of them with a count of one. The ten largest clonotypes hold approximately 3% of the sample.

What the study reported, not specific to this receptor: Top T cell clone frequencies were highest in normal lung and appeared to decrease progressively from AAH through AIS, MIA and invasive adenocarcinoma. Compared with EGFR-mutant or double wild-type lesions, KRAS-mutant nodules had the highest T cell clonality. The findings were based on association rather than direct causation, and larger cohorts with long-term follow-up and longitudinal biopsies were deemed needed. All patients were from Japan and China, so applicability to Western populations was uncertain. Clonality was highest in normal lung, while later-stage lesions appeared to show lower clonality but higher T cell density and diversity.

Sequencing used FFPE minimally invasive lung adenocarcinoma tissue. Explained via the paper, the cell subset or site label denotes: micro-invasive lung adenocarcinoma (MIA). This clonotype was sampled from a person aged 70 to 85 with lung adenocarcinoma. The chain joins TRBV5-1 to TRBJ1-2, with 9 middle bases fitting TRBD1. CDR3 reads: CASSSQQGADYGYTF. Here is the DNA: TGCGCCAGCAGCTCCCAACAGGGGGCTGACTATGGCTACACCTTC. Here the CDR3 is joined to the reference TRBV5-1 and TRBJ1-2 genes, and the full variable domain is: KAGVTQTPRYLIKTRGQQVTLSCSPISGHRSVSWYQQTPGQGLQFLFEYFSETQRNKGNFPGRFSGRQFSNSRSEMNVSTLELGDSALYLCASSSQQGADYGYTFGSGTRLTVV.